These T cell receptor beta chains were read from a single sample in a study of T cells in Graves' hyperthyroidism and ophthalmopathy. TCRdb reanalysed the multiplex PCR reads using MiXCR and keeps one entry per CDR3 protein. The sample contains some 250,000 distinct CDR3 sequences, around 15% of which appear only once. Material: blood. The receptor source for this set is a woman aged 50 to 60 with Graves' hyperthyroidism that later progressed to Graves' ophthalmopathy. CDR3s include the opening cysteine and the closing phenylalanine or tryptophan. The order of the fields is D gene, V gene, CDR3 protein. D genes are given only for firm matches.

D: TRBD1
V: TRBV20-1
CDR3: CSASGTGNYEQYF

D: .
V: TRBV29-1
CDR3: CSVVRASYEQYF

D: TRBD1
V: TRBV7-3
CDR3: CASSPQGDGRETQYF

D: TRBD1
V: TRBV20-1
CDR3: CSAERTGGLTTLETQYF

D: TRBD1
V: TRBV7-3
CDR3: CATAPTGGFSGANVLTF

D: .
V: TRBV2
CDR3: CASSEALLSQEEETQYF

D: TRBD2
V: TRBV19
CDR3: CASGTSGANQQFF

D: .
V: TRBV3-1
CDR3: CASSQGHEQFF

D: TRBD1
V: TRBV5-4
CDR3: CASSLWHRGNQPQHF

D: .
V: TRBV2
CDR3: CAISLLGSQETQYF

D: .
V: TRBV9
CDR3: CASSVEGRQPQHF

D: TRBD1
V: TRBV2
CDR3: CASSRQGAATGNTIYF

D: TRBD1
V: TRBV28
CDR3: CAAAPGQDYGYTF

D: .
V: TRBV28
CDR3: CASRDATSGFGPLHF

D: TRBD1
V: TRBV7-3
CDR3: CASGTGAGANVLTF

D: TRBD1
V: TRBV11-2
CDR3: CASSLLRGPGNTIYF

D: .
V: TRBV30
CDR3: CAWSVKGGSGNTIYF

D: TRBD1
V: TRBV5-1
CDR3: CASSSGGGYEKLFF

D: TRBD1
V: TRBV9
CDR3: CASSPSDRRDLNTEAFF

D: TRBD1
V: TRBV20-1
CDR3: CSARDSRQGADQPQHF

D: .
V: TRBV4-1
CDR3: CASSQARGANTGELFF

D: .
V: TRBV11-1
CDR3: CASSLEAFSSTDTQYF

D: TRBD2
V: TRBV20-1
CDR3: CSAEREGPWEQFF

D: .
V: TRBV28
CDR3: CASSSLFRQGTTYNEQFF